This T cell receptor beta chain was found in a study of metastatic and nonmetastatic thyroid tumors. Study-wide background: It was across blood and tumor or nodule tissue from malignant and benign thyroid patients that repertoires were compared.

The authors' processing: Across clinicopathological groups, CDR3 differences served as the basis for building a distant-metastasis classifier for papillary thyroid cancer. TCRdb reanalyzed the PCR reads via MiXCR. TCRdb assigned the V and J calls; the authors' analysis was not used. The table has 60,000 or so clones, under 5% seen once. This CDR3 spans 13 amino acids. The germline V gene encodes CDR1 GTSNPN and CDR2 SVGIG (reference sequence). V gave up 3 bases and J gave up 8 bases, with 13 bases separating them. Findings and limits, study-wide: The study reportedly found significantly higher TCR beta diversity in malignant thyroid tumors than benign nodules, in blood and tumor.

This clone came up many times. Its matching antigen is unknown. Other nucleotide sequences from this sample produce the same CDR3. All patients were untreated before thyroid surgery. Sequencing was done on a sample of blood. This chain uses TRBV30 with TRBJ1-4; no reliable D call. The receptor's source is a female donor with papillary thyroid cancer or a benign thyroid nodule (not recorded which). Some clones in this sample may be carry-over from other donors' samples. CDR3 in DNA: TGTGCCTGGAGCGCCCTCCATAACGAAAAACTGTTTTTT. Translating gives CAWSALHNEKLFF. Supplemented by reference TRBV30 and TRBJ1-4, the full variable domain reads SQTIHQWPATLVQPVGSPLSLECTVEGTSNPNLYWYRQAAGRGLQLLFYSVGIGQISSEVPQNLSASRPQDRQFILSSKKLLLSDSGFYLCAWSALHNEKLFFGSGTQLSVL.